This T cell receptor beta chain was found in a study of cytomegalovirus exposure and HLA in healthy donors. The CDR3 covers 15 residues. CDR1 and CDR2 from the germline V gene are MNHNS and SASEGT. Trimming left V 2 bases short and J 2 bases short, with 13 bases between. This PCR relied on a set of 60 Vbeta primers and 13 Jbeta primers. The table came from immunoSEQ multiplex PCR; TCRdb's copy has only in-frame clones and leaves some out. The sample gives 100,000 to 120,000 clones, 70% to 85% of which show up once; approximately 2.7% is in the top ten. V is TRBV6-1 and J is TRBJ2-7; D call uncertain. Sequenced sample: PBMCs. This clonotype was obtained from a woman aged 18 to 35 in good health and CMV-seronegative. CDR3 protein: CASSEFGTTTYEQYF. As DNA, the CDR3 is TGTGCCAGCAGTGAATTTGGCACAACGACCTACGAGCAGTACTTC.